The rows below give T cell receptor beta chains drawn from one sample of a study of T cells in Graves' hyperthyroidism and ophthalmopathy. One entry per CDR3 protein, called by TCRdb with MiXCR from the multiplex PCR reads. The table includes around 540,000 distinct CDR3 sequences, roughly 15% detected once. The source material was blood. Every receptor here comes from a woman in her thirties with Graves' ophthalmopathy. Each CDR3 is given with its conserved first and last residue. The D gene is left open where the match is weak. Part of the rows lack a size; the others show once, few, many or a class for expanded clones.

>TRBJ1-3|TRBV29-1|-|-
CSHLSGNTIYF
TGCAGCCACCTGTCGGGAAACACCATATATTTT
>TRBJ2-3|TRBV6-1|many|-
CASKGGPYTDTQYF
TGTGCCAGCAAGGGCGGGCCTTACACAGATACGCAGTATTTT
>TRBJ1-4|TRBV10-3|-|-
CAISEKNEKLFF
TGTGCCATCAGTGAGAAGAATGAAAAACTGTTTTTT
>TRBJ1-2|TRBV3-1|-|TRBD1
CASSRDGGTGHYGYTF
TGTGCCAGCAGCCGAGACGGCGGGACAGGGCACTATGGCTACACCTTC
>TRBJ2-3|TRBV30|-|TRBD2
CAWTFGTSGYTDTQYF
TGTGCCTGGACTTTCGGGACTAGCGGCTACACAGATACGCAGTATTTT
>TRBJ2-7|TRBV3-1|many|TRBD1
CASSRQRDRRFYEQYF
TGTGCCAGCAGCCGACAAAGGGACAGGCGCTTCTACGAGCAGTACTTC
>TRBJ2-1|TRBV6-2/TRBV6-3|-|-
CASSYRPAGHREQFF
TGTGCCAGCAGTTATAGACCAGCGGGACATAGAGAGCAGTTCTTC
>TRBJ2-2|TRBV11-3|many|-
CASSTLFEGTNTGELFF
TGTGCCAGCAGCACCCTTTTTGAAGGGACGAACACCGGGGAGCTGTTTTTT
>TRBJ2-4|TRBV13|few|TRBD1
CASSATGGWENIQYF
TGTGCCAGCAGCGCTACAGGGGGCTGGGAAAACATTCAGTACTTC
>TRBJ2-3|TRBV20-1|many|-
CSARSPGVYTQYF
TGCAGTGCTAGGTCACCGGGAGTATATACGCAGTATTTT
>TRBJ2-7|TRBV5-6|-|-
CASSLDTGFYEQYF
TGTGCCAGCAGCCTCGATACAGGGTTCTACGAGCAGTACTTC